There are a few counts of the clone carrying this T cell receptor (beta chain). These data originate in a study of blood T cell repertoires in COVID-19. How the authors handled the data: The authors estimated nucleated cell counts from reference gene primer amplification. Sequencing was performed with immunoSEQ multiplex PCR; in TCRdb, only in-frame clones are kept and a portion is missing. Clone size and the V and J calls come from that table; the DNA yielded D and trimming. The table records approximately 300,000 clones, approximately 90% of them present only once. This CDR3 region has 18 residues. The V gene's germline CDR1 is PRHDT and CDR2 FYEKMQ (reference sequence). V lost 4 bases and J lost 0; bases outside the gene matches: 15.

The sample taken for sequencing was peripheral blood. This chain links TRBV13 with TRBJ2-7, with 7 bases aligning to TRBD1. This sequence originates from a woman aged 45-65 years with COVID-19, enrolled during active disease. In DNA, the CDR3 is TGTGCCAGCAGCTCTTTTGGCCTCCAGGGGGAAGTCTCCTACGAGCAGTACTTC. Translating it yields CASSSFGLQGEVSYEQYF.